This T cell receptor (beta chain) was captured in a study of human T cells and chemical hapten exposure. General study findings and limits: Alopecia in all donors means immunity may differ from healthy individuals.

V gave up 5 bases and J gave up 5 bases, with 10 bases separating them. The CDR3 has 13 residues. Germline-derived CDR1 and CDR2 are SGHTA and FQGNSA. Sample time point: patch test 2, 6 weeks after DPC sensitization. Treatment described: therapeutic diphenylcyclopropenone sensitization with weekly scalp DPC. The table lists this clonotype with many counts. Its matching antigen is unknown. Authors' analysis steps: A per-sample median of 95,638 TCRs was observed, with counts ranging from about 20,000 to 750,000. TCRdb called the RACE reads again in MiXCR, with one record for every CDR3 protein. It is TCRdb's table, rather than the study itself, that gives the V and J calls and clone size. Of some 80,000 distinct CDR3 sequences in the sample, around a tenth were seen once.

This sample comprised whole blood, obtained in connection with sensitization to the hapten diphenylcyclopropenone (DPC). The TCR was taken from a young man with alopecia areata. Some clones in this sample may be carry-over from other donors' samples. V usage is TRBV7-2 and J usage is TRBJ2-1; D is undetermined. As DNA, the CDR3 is TGTGCCAGCAGCGGGTTTCGTGACAATGAGCAGTTCTTC. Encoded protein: CASSGFRDNEQFF.